This passage covers 4 T cell receptor beta chains from one sample sequenced in a study of blood T cell repertoires in COVID-19. Here immunoSEQ multiplex PCR was the method, and the copy in TCRdb shows in-frame clones only, minus some. The table shows 130,000 to 150,000 clones, with about nine tenths occurring only once. Material: peripheral blood. The source of these receptors is a human donor in a cohort sampled during active COVID-19.

This chain connects TRBV5-1 to TRBJ1-3; 8 bases map to TRBD1. The V segment lost 0 bases and the J segment 1 base; nucleotides outside the gene matches: 0. CDR1 is SGHRS, CDR2 YFSETQ, per germline. The length of the CDR3 is 15 residues. CDR3 loop: CASSLGTGSGNTIYF. In nucleotides, the CDR3 is TGCGCCAGCAGCTTGGGGACAGGGTCTGGAAACACCATATATTTT.

For the CDR3, the DNA is TGTGCCAGCAGCGGGGGCCACCCTATCGGAGGCTACACCTTC. Its protein product is CASSGGHPIGGYTF. The chain is built from TRBV9 and TRBJ1-2; D may be TRBD1 (5 bases). This CDR3 has 14 residues. Germline CDR1 reads SGDLS; CDR2 reads YYNGEE. Trimming took off 3 bases at V and 8 bases at J, with 17 bases between the two ends.

The chain couples TRBV4-1 to TRBJ2-1; perhaps TRBD2 as D (5 bases). The CDR3 spans 14 residues. V was trimmed by 1 base and J by 5 bases, leaving 9 bases between them. Germline V gene data show CDR1 as MGHRA and CDR2 as YSYEKL. Written as DNA, the CDR3 is TGCGCCAGCAGCCAAGGGAGGCCGGACAATGAGCAGTTCTTC. The encoded protein is CASSQGRPDNEQFF.

This clone has a single count. The chain has TRBV9 and TRBJ1-2; D perhaps matches TRBD1 (5 bases). The CDR3 runs to 14 residues. V was shortened by 0 bases and J by 4 bases, with 10 bases between the two germline ends. CDR1 is SGDLS and CDR2 is YYNGEE in the germline V gene. The CDR3 DNA reads as TGTGCCAGCAGCGTAGGGCTAGGGGCCTATGGCTACACCTTC. This translates into CASSVGLGAYGYTF. The full variable domain, rest sourced from reference TRBV9 and TRBJ1-2, is DSGVTQTPKHLITATGQRVTLRCSPRSGDLSVYWYQQSLDQGLQFLIQYYNGEERAKGNILERFSAQQFPDLHSELNLSSLELGDSALYFCASSVGLGAYGYTFGSGTRLTVV.